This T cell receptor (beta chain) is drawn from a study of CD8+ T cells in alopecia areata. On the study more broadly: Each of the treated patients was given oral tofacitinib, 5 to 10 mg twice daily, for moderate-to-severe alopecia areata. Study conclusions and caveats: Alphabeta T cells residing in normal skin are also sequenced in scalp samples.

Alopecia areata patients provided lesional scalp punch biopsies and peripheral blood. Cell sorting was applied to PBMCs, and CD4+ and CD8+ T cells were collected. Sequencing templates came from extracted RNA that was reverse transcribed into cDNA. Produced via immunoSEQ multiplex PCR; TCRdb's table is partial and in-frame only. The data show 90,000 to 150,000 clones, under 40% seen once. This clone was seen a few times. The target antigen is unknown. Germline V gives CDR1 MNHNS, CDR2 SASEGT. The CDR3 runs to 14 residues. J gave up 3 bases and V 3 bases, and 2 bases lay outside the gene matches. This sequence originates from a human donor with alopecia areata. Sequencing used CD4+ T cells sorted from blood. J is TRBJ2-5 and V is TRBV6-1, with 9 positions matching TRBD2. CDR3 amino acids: CASSELAGKETQYF. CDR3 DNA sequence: TGTGCCAGCAGTGAGCTAGCGGGGAAAGAGACCCAGTACTTC.